This is a list of T cell receptor beta chains from one sample in a study of technical replicates of blood from a handful of donors. TCRdb's copy holds only in-frame clones and misses some; the assay was immunoSEQ multiplex PCR. The table records 80,000 or so clones, 90% to 97% of them present only once. What was sequenced was T cells isolated from PBMCs. The receptor set was obtained from a human donor in good health. CDR3s include the opening cysteine and the closing phenylalanine or tryptophan. The D gene is left open where the match is weak. Where a row states a size, it is once, few, many or the class of an expanded clone; other rows omit it.

>TRBD1|TRBV19|15|NA|TRBJ1-5
CASSIWGQGNQPQHF
TGTGCCAGTAGTATATGGGGACAGGGAAATCAGCCCCAGCATTTT
>NA|TRBV29-1|12|NA|TRBJ1-1
CSVVWLLTEAFF
TGCAGCGTCGTTTGGCTCCTCACTGAAGCTTTCTTT
>TRBD1|TRBV7-9|15|once|TRBJ1-5
CASSLGTGGNQPQHF
TGTGCCAGCAGCTTAGGGACAGGGGGTAATCAGCCCCAGCATTTT
>TRBD2|TRBV28|18|NA|TRBJ2-1
CASSLVGSGRGSYNEQFF
TGTGCCAGCAGTCTGGTGGGTAGCGGGAGAGGATCCTACAATGAGCAGTTCTTC
>TRBD2|TRBV6-5|16|NA|TRBJ2-2
CASSYELAVNTGELFF
TGTGCCAGCAGTTACGAACTAGCGGTAAACACCGGGGAGCTGTTTTTT
>TRBD1|TRBV27|13|NA|TRBJ1-1
CASRDRVDTEAFF
TGTGCCAGTAGGGACAGGGTCGACACTGAAGCTTTCTTT
>NA|TRBV6-1|13|once|TRBJ2-7
CASSAHPVYEQYF
TGTGCCAGCAGTGCTCACCCGGTTTACGAGCAGTACTTC
>TRBD2|TRBV30|14|once|TRBJ2-3
CAWSETSGWYTQYF
TGTGCCTGGAGTGAAACTAGCGGGTGGTATACGCAGTATTTT
>NA|TRBV7-2|15|NA|TRBJ2-3
CASSLTRNPTDTQYF
TGTGCCAGCAGCTTGACTAGAAATCCCACAGATACGCAGTATTTT
>TRBD2|TRBV7-2|18|NA|TRBJ2-7
CASSSTPRTSLESYEQYF
TGTGCCAGCAGCTCCACCCCTAGGACTAGCTTGGAGTCCTACGAGCAGTACTTC
>NA|TRBV6-1|17|NA|TRBJ1-5
CASSEKVGLNSNQPQHF
TGTGCCAGCAGTGAGAAGGTAGGACTAAATAGCAATCAGCCCCAGCATTTT
>TRBD2|TRBV5-1|16|NA|TRBJ2-3
CASSPGTSGNTDTQYF
TGCGCCAGCAGCCCTGGGACTAGCGGGAACACAGATACGCAGTATTTT
>NA|TRBV7-9|13|NA|TRBJ2-7
CASSYGNAYEQYF
TGTGCCAGCAGCTACGGGAACGCCTACGAGCAGTACTTC
>TRBD1|TRBV6-5|14|NA|TRBJ2-7
CASSPGQGPHEQYF
TGTGCCAGCAGTCCGGGACAGGGTCCCCACGAGCAGTACTTC
>TRBD2|TRBV7-2|15|NA|TRBJ2-1
CASTRTSGNYNEQFF
TGTGCCAGCACCCGGACTAGCGGAAACTACAATGAGCAGTTCTTC
>NA|TRBV27|14|NA|TRBJ2-7
CASSSGTVSYEQYF
TGTGCCAGCAGTTCGGGAACTGTATCCTACGAGCAGTACTTC
>TRBD2|TRBV7-2|15|NA|TRBJ2-5
CASTRSGGSYETQYF
TGTGCCAGCACCCGCTCCGGCGGGAGTTACGAGACCCAGTACTTC
>TRBD2|TRBV15|18|NA|TRBJ2-2
CATWGMKVAGANTGELFF
TGTGCCACCTGGGGTATGAAGGTAGCGGGAGCGAACACCGGGGAGCTGTTTTTT
>NA|TRBV7-2|11|NA|TRBJ2-7
CASSTGSEQYF
TGTGCCAGCTCCACCGGTTCCGAGCAGTACTTC
>TRBD2|TRBV27|14|once|TRBJ2-7
CASMVLAGGYEQYF
TGTGCCAGCATGGTATTAGCGGGAGGGTACGAGCAGTACTTC
>TRBD2|TRBV6-1|14|NA|TRBJ2-1
CASSDSGMNNEQFF
TGTGCCAGCAGCGATAGCGGGATGAACAATGAGCAGTTCTTC
>NA|TRBV7-2|15|NA|TRBJ2-3
CASSLGGTETDTQYF
TGTGCCAGCAGCTTAGGCGGGACAGAAACAGATACGCAGTATTTT
>NA|TRBV4-2|14|few|TRBJ2-2
CASRPGAGTGELFF
TGTGCCAGCAGACCAGGGGCAGGCACCGGGGAGCTGTTTTTT
>TRBD1|TRBV6-5|15|NA|TRBJ2-7
CASSYSGADRDEQYF
TGTGCCAGCAGTTATTCTGGCGCCGACAGGGACGAGCAGTACTTC
>NA|TRBV18|15|NA|TRBJ2-1
CASSPPFGFGNEQFF
TGTGCCAGCTCACCACCCTTCGGGTTCGGCAATGAGCAGTTCTTC
>TRBD1|TRBV10-1|14|NA|TRBJ1-1
CASSESVWTGKAFF
TGCGCCAGCAGTGAGTCGGTTTGGACAGGGAAAGCTTTCTTT
>NA|TRBV5-1|15|NA|TRBJ2-7
CASSLAPVEDYEQYF
TGCGCCAGCAGCTTGGCCCCGGTGGAGGATTACGAGCAGTACTTC
>TRBD1|TRBV5-1|14|NA|TRBJ2-3
CASSKGQGRDTQYF
TGCGCCAGCAGCAAGGGACAGGGAAGAGATACGCAGTATTTT
>NA|TRBV5-6|14|NA|TRBJ1-2
CASRRTGGGYGYTF
TGTGCCAGCAGGCGGACCGGGGGGGGCTATGGCTACACCTTC
>NA|TRBV19|13|once|TRBJ1-4
CASKDSLNEKLFF
TGTGCCAGTAAGGACAGCCTTAATGAAAAACTGTTTTTT
>TRBD2|TRBV7-2|16|NA|TRBJ2-3
CASSLGLASFADTQYF
TGTGCCAGCAGCTTAGGACTAGCCTCTTTCGCAGATACGCAGTATTTT
>TRBD2|TRBV28|15|NA|TRBJ2-2
CASSIAGGVVGELFF
TGTGCCAGCTCTATAGCGGGAGGAGTAGTCGGGGAGCTGTTTTTT
>NA|TRBV15|15|NA|TRBJ2-2
CATSRAGQYTGELFF
TGTGCCACCAGCAGGGCGGGACAGTACACCGGGGAGCTGTTTTTT
>NA|TRBV28|16|NA|TRBJ2-7
CASTLTDSPILYEQYF
TGTGCCAGCACCCTTACGGACAGTCCAATACTCTACGAGCAGTACTTC
>TRBD1|TRBV14|18|NA|TRBJ1-2
CASSQESFGQGADYGYTF
TGTGCCAGCAGCCAAGAATCATTTGGACAGGGGGCGGACTATGGCTACACCTTC
>NA|TRBV6-5|13|NA|TRBJ2-2
CASSYSGSWELFF
TGTGCCAGCAGTTATAGCGGCTCCTGGGAGCTGTTTTTT
>TRBD1|TRBV5-6|13|NA|TRBJ2-7
CASSLDRGYEQYF
TGTGCCAGCAGCTTGGACAGGGGTTACGAGCAGTACTTC
>TRBD1|TRBV13|14|NA|TRBJ1-2
CASSLRGQYYGYTF
TGTGCCAGCAGCCTAAGGGGACAGTACTATGGCTACACCTTC
>TRBD1|TRBV19|14|NA|TRBJ1-5
CASSIWQGDQPQHF
TGTGCCAGTAGTATATGGCAGGGGGACCAGCCCCAGCATTTT
>NA|TRBV2|12|NA|TRBJ2-1
CASRVTGNEQFF
TGTGCCAGCAGGGTGACAGGCAATGAGCAGTTCTTC
>NA|TRBV9|16|once|TRBJ1-1
CASSVATGTMNTEAFF
TGTGCCAGCAGCGTAGCTACCGGAACTATGAACACTGAAGCTTTCTTT
>NA|TRBV2|15|NA|TRBJ2-5
CASRGDPGSRETQYF
TGTGCCAGCAGAGGAGACCCGGGTTCGAGGGAGACCCAGTACTTC
>NA|TRBV19|16|NA|TRBJ1-3
CASSLQGTYSGNTIYF
TGTGCCAGTAGTCTACAGGGTACTTACTCTGGAAACACCATATATTTT
>TRBD2|TRBV5-6|16|NA|TRBJ2-1
CASSSYGGGNYNEQFF
TGTGCCAGCAGCTCCTATGGCGGGGGTAACTACAATGAGCAGTTCTTC
>TRBD1|TRBV7-7|15|NA|TRBJ2-5
CASSPIATGEETQYF
TGTGCCAGCAGCCCAATAGCCACAGGGGAAGAGACCCAGTACTTC
>NA|TRBV11-2|12|NA|TRBJ2-5
CASRGLGETQYF
TGTGCCAGCAGAGGACTGGGGGAGACCCAGTACTTC
>NA|TRBV11-2|13|NA|TRBJ2-7
CASSFRDTYEQYF
TGTGCCAGCAGTTTCCGGGACACCTACGAGCAGTACTTC
>TRBD2|TRBV7-8|18|NA|TRBJ2-2
CASSLFLADYANTGELFF
TGTGCCAGCAGCTTATTTCTAGCGGACTACGCGAACACCGGGGAGCTGTTTTTT
>TRBD1|TRBV6-5|15|NA|TRBJ2-2
CASTYGTENTGELFF
TGTGCCAGCACCTACGGGACAGAGAACACCGGGGAGCTGTTTTTT
>TRBD2|TRBV19|18|NA|TRBJ2-2
CASSSRTSGTSNTGELFF
TGTGCCAGTAGTAGTAGGACTAGCGGGACGTCGAACACCGGGGAGCTGTTTTTT
>TRBD1|TRBV23-1|20|NA|TRBJ2-7
CASSRTLVVGQVLWAYEQYF
TGCGCCAGCAGTCGAACCCTCGTTGTGGGACAGGTTCTATGGGCCTACGAGCAGTACTTC
>TRBD1|TRBV10-3|16|once|TRBJ1-3
CAISEAGTGTGNTIYF
TGTGCCATCAGCGAGGCCGGGACAGGGACTGGAAACACCATATATTTT
>TRBD2|TRBV7-7|15|NA|TRBJ2-2
CASSEGLLGNQELFF
TGTGCTAGCAGTGAGGGACTATTGGGGAATCAGGAGCTGTTTTTT
>NA|TRBV16|16|NA|TRBJ2-2
CASSPYQSSITGELFF
TGTGCCAGCAGCCCTTACCAATCGAGCATTACCGGGGAGCTGTTTTTT
>NA|TRBV27|13|once|TRBJ1-2
CASSLSSGYGYTF
TGTGCCAGCAGTTTATCGTCCGGGTATGGCTACACCTTC